Below, 2 T cell receptor beta chains from the same sample are listed, as sequenced in a study of shared clonotypes between healthy human individuals. TCRdb keeps only in-frame clones here, not all; method: immunoSEQ multiplex PCR. The sample shows about 2 million clones, about 95% of them seen only once. Positively selected for CCR7, the CD45RO-negative cells used as naive CD8 cells excluded terminally differentiated effector memory CD45RA+ cells. Material for sequencing was naive CD8+ T cells sorted from blood. All receptors come from a young man in good health.

This chain joins TRBV5-1 and TRBJ2-7; no clear D. Germline CDR1 reads SGHRS; CDR2 reads YFSETQ. Trimming stripped 2 bases from V and 2 bases from J, with 14 bases between. The CDR3 covers 15 residues. This CDR3 is CASSLEVPGPYEQYF. The CDR3 DNA follows: TGCGCCAGCAGCTTAGAGGTCCCAGGTCCCTACGAGCAGTACTTC.

J is TRBJ1-6 and V is TRBV7-8; D is unclear. This CDR3 spans 14 amino acids. Trimming removed 2 bases from V and 13 bases from J, with 15 bases in between. Germline CDR1 is SGHVS and CDR2 is FQNEAQ. CDR3 amino acids: CASSLRSRVPPLHF. In DNA, the CDR3 is TGTGCCAGCAGCTTAAGGTCGAGGGTTCCCCCCCTCCACTTT. Looking up the rest from reference TRBV7-8 and TRBJ1-6 gives the full variable domain: GAGVSQSPRYKVAKRGQDVALRCDPISGHVSLFWYQQALGQGPEFLTYFQNEAQLDKSGLPSDRFFAERPEGSVSTLKIQRTQQEDSAVYLCASSLRSRVPPLHFGNGTRLTVT.